This T cell receptor beta chain derives from a study of Graves' ophthalmopathy and Graves' hyperthyroidism. Study-wide context: Investigators collected peripheral blood at initial diagnosis, before any treatment was given.

Ineligible for inclusion were patients with other autoimmune diseases, uncontrolled infections, pregnancy or lactation. The CDR3 is 13 residues long. Unmatched junction bases numbered 8, after V lost 7 bases and J lost 6 bases. The V gene's germline CDR1 is LNHDA and CDR2 SQIVND (reference sequence). The TCR beta CDR3 regions underwent amplification from RNA transcripts. RT-PCR was first run with HTBI primers, then multiplex PCR in a second round. TCRdb re-called the multiplex PCR reads through MiXCR, storing one row per CDR3 protein. Of about 740,000 distinct CDR3 sequences listed, roughly 40% were seen once; the top ten hold approximately 46%. This clonotype was recorded a few times.

The sample comprised peripheral blood. This TCR was sampled from an adult man with Graves' ophthalmopathy. V usage is TRBV19 and J usage is TRBJ2-7; 8 bases align to TRBD1. The CDR3 here is CASTGQVLGEQYF. The CDR3 coding sequence is TGTGCCAGTACGGGACAGGTCCTTGGCGAGCAGTACTTC.